These 10 T cell receptor beta chains came from one sample sequenced in a study of cytomegalovirus exposure and HLA in healthy donors. The study ran its PCR with 60 Vbeta and 13 Jbeta primers. Assay: immunoSEQ multiplex PCR; the TCRdb copy retains only in-frame clones and omits some. The sample includes roughly 150,000 clones, approximately 84% of them seen just once. The sequenced material came from PBMCs. The receptors derive from a man aged 25 to 40 in good health and CMV-seropositive.

The chain joins TRBV21-1 to TRBJ2-2; no DNA check was done on the table's D call, TRBD1. TRBV21-1 is shown as a pseudogene. The CDR3 has 15 amino acids. The CDR3 sequence: CASGDRGRWGGELFF. CDR3 coding DNA: TGTGCCAGCGGGGACAGGGGGAGATGGGGCGGGGAGCTGTTTTTT.

This chain uses TRBV13 with TRBJ2-5; TRBD2 aligns across 9 bases. The CDR3 extends over 18 amino acids. With 4 bases clipped from V and 2 bases from J, the junction kept 14 bases outside the gene matches. Germline V gives CDR1 PRHDT, CDR2 FYEKMQ (reference sequence). CDR3 in amino acids: CASSSFSGSPFLQETQYF. CDR3 nucleotides: TGTGCCAGCAGCTCCTTTAGCGGGAGCCCATTTCTACAAGAGACCCAGTACTTC.

This rearrangement joins TRBV15 to TRBJ2-1; 11 bases map to TRBD2. V gave up 1 base and J gave up 4 bases; unmatched junction bases: 0. Germline lookup yields CDR1 LNHNV and CDR2 YYDKDF (reference sequence). The CDR3 length is 15 residues. CDR3 bases: TGTGCCACCAGCAGAGGGACTAGCGGGTACAATGAGCAGTTCTTC. It translates to CATSRGTSGYNEQFF.

The CDR3 loop is CASSPSTGAYNEQFF. The DNA for the CDR3 is TGTGCCAGCAGCCCCTCGACGGGAGCCTACAATGAGCAGTTCTTC. The gene calls are TRBV7-3 and TRBJ2-1, with D possibly being TRBD2 (6 bases). This CDR3 has 15 residues. V was clipped by 5 bases and J by 2 bases, with 13 bases between them. CDR1 is SGHTA and CDR2 is FQGTGA in the germline V gene.

This rearrangement joins TRBV4-3 to TRBJ2-2, with 7 bases that match TRBD2. Germline CDR1 is LGHNA and CDR2 is YSLEER. CDR3 length equals 17 residues. After removal of 0 bases from V and 4 bases from J, the junction contained 8 bases not matched to a gene. CDR3 bases: TGCGCCAGCAGCCAAGATCCCGGGACTACCATCACCGGGGAGCTGTTTTTT. Its translation is CASSQDPGTTITGELFF.

The CDR3 bases are TGCGCCAGCAGCCAAGTGTGGGGCGGCCATCAGCCCCAGCATTTT. As protein: CASSQVWGGHQPQHF. The chain recombines TRBV4-3 with TRBJ1-5; possibly TRBD1 for D (5 bases). Germline V gene lookup returns CDR1 LGHNA and CDR2 YSLEER. The CDR3 covers 15 residues. The V gene lost 1 base and the J gene lost 5 bases, with 12 bases spanning the gap.

The chain combines TRBV11-3 with TRBJ1-2; unclear D gene. This CDR3 has 13 residues. Germline V gene lookup returns CDR1 SGHNT and CDR2 YENEEA. Trimming took 2 bases from V and 4 from J, leaving 8 bases between them. The CDR3 DNA is TGTGCCAGCAGCTTACGGAGCCGCTATGGCTACACCTTC. Residues: CASSLRSRYGYTF.

This chain connects TRBV7-2 to TRBJ1-5, with 8 nucleotides matching TRBD1. Germline V gene data show CDR1 as SGHTA and CDR2 as FQGNSA. V was pared by 0 bases and J by 0 bases, with 4 bases of the junction left unmatched. CDR3 length equals 17 residues. The CDR3 DNA reads as TGTGCCAGCAGCTTAGCAAGACAGGGGCGTAGCAATCAGCCCCAGCATTTT. Its translation: CASSLARQGRSNQPQHF.

V gene TRBV30 combines with J gene TRBJ2-1, with D maybe TRBD2 (5 bases). This CDR3 contains 16 residues. Germline V gene lookup returns CDR1 GTSNPN and CDR2 SVGIG (reference sequence). Trimming cost V 4 bases and J 4 bases, with 20 bases left between them. CDR3 loop: CAWNRAELFNYNEQFF. The CDR3 region has the DNA TGTGCCTGGAACCGAGCGGAGCTCTTTAATTACAATGAGCAGTTCTTC.

The V call is TRBV2, the J call TRBJ1-4; possibly TRBD1 for D (5 bases). From germline, CDR1 is SNHLY and CDR2 FYNNEI. The CDR3 covers 14 residues. The V end lost 6 bases, the J end lost 5 bases, and 13 bases lay between the germline ends. The CDR3 sequence: CASSQGSPNEKLFF. In DNA form, the CDR3 reads TGTGCCAGCAGCCAGGGATCCCCCAATGAAAAACTGTTTTTT.